This TCR beta chain derives from a study of T cell repertoires in cytomegalovirus infection. In TCRdb, the reads were re-called with MiXCR into one record per CDR3 protein. The sample has almost 550,000 distinct CDR3 sequences, about 15% seen once. General observations from the study: Cumulative frequency of public TCR beta families picked out carriers of CMV plus the relevant HLA.

This clonotype was observed many times. What it binds is unknown. The sequenced sample was CD8+ T cells from PBMCs. This TCR derives from a human donor in good health (CMV status not recorded). Some clones in this sample may be carry-over from other donors' samples.

As DNA, the CDR3 is TGTGCCAGCAGCTTTACAACCATGGGCTACACCTTC. Protein sequence: CASSFTTMGYTF. The chain is built from TRBV7-2 and TRBJ1-2; D not certain. Germline V gene lookup returns CDR1 SGHTA and CDR2 FQGNSA. V was shortened by 3 bases and J by 8 bases, with 10 bases between the two germline ends. This CDR3 comprises 12 residues.